This T cell receptor beta chain was observed in a study of a mutant IDH1 vaccine in newly diagnosed glioma. Across the whole study: Commencement of vaccination occurred 4-6 weeks following radiotherapy alone, or concurrently with temozolomide cycles.

Profiling relied on immunoSEQ multiplex PCR, and the TCRdb table lists in-frame clones only, not all of them. This table holds 35,000 to 50,000 clones, 80% to 95% found once. Note on this clone: Its antigen is undetermined.

Time point of the sample: week 23, last vaccination. Each dose delivered 300 ug of mutant IDH1 20-mer peptide subcutaneously with imiquimod. CDR1 SGHTS and CDR2 YDEGEE come from the germline V gene. The CDR3 is 14 amino acids. Trimming removed 5 bases from V and 4 bases from J; junction bases left unmatched: 8. V usage is TRBV5-8 and J usage is TRBJ1-2, with 7 nucleotides matching TRBD1. The TCR comes from a man in his fifties or sixties with glioma. The source was PBMCs, collected from a glioma patient whose treatment included an IDH1 peptide vaccine. CDR3 region: CASSRGQEGYGYTF. The DNA for the CDR3 is TGTGCCAGCAGTCGAGGACAGGAGGGCTATGGCTACACCTTC.